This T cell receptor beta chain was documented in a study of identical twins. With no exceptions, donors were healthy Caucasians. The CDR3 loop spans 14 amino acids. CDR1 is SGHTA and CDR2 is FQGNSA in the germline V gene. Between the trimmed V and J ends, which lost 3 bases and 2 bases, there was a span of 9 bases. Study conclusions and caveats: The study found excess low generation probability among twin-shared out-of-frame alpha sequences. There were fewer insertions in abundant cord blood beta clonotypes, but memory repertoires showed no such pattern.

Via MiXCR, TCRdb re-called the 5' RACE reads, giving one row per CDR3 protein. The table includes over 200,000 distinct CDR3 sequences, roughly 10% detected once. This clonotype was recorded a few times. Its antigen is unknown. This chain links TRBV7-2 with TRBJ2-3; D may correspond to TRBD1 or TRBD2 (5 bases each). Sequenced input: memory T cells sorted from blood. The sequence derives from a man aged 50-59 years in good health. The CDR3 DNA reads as TGTGCCAGCAGCTTTGGGGGAGTCACAGATACGCAGTATTTT. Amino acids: CASSFGGVTDTQYF.